Listed below are T cell receptor beta chains from one sample, sequenced in a study of cytomegalovirus exposure and HLA in healthy donors. Clones were read by immunoSEQ multiplex PCR, and TCRdb kept only the in-frame ones, dropping some. Altogether around 54,000 clones are present, about 92% being singletons, with the ten largest covering roughly 8.4%. Input material: PBMCs. The receptors were gathered from a woman between 18 and 29 years old in good health and CMV-seropositive. The CDR3 runs from the conserved cysteine through the conserved F or W. The order of the fields is V gene, clone size, J gene, CDR3 length, D gene, CDR3 DNA, CDR3 protein. A D gene is named only where the DNA matches it firmly. Size tells how often a clone was seen (once, few, many) or the class of an expanded clone, and some rows leave it out.

TRBV21-1	.	TRBJ2-1	18	.	TGTGCCAGCAGCAAAGACCCCACAGGGGGCGCGTCCTACAATGAGCAGTTCTTC	CASSKDPTGGASYNEQFF
TRBV18	.	TRBJ1-6	13	TRBD1	TGTGCCAGCTCTCCCGGACAGGATTCACCCCTCCACTTT	CASSPGQDSPLHF
TRBV19	.	TRBJ1-1	16	.	TGTGCCAGTATCCTCGACAGCCGCCCATCGCGCGGTGAAGCTTTCTTT	CASILDSRPSRGEAFF
TRBV27	.	TRBJ2-1	16	.	TGTGCCAGCAGGAATACGGACAGATACACCTACAATGAGCAGTTCTTC	CASRNTDRYTYNEQFF
TRBV6-1	.	TRBJ2-7	13	TRBD1	TGTGCCAGCAATAGGGACAGCCCCTACGAGCAGTACTTC	CASNRDSPYEQYF
TRBV10-1	.	TRBJ2-2	16	.	TGCGCCAGCAGTGACTCCGGACAGACGAACACCGGGGAGCTGTTTTTT	CASSDSGQTNTGELFF
TRBV5-5	.	TRBJ1-4	14	.	TGTGCCAGCAGCTTACTAGTCTCGAATGAAAAACTGTTTTTT	CASSLLVSNEKLFF
TRBV6-5	.	TRBJ1-2	15	TRBD1	TGTGCCAGCAGCCCTTCGGACAGGGGAGGAAATGGCTACACCTTC	CASSPSDRGGNGYTF
TRBV4-2	few	TRBJ1-4	16	TRBD1	TGTGCCAGCAGCCAAGATGAGCGACAGGGAGGTGAAAAACTGTTTTTT	CASSQDERQGGEKLFF
TRBV27	.	TRBJ1-1	13	.	TGTGCCAGCAGTTTAGTGGGGGGGACTGAAGCTTTCTTT	CASSLVGGTEAFF
TRBV5-1	.	TRBJ2-2	16	TRBD1	TGCGCCAGCAGCTTGGAAGGGACAGGGGTCACCGGGGAGCTGTTTTTT	CASSLEGTGVTGELFF
TRBV7-9	.	TRBJ1-6	15	TRBD1	TGTGCCAGCAGCTTAGGGACAGGGGTTGTGTCACCCCTCCACTTT	CASSLGTGVVSPLHF
TRBV5-6	.	TRBJ2-3	15	.	TGTGCCAGCAGCACTTCTATCGGGGATCGAGATACGCAGTATTTT	CASSTSIGDRDTQYF
TRBV11-1	.	TRBJ1-4	13	.	TGTGCCAGCAGCTTATCTTCCAGGGAAAAACTGTTTTTT	CASSLSSREKLFF
TRBV5-8	.	TRBJ1-2	15	TRBD1	TGTGCCAGCAGCTTTACGGCAGGGGGGTGGAATGGCTACACCTTC	CASSFTAGGWNGYTF